This TCR beta chain was documented in a study of human T cells and chemical hapten exposure. Notes on the study in general: Expanded TCRs were compared with controls, and the expanded TCRs formed significantly more large CDR3 similarity clusters.

Comment on this clonotype: The antigen remains undetermined.

Individual cDNA molecules received unique molecular identifiers in the library. MiXCR, run by TCRdb on the RACE reads, gives a single entry per CDR3 protein. The table lists some 180,000 distinct CDR3 sequences, around 25% of them singletons. The V segment lost 5 bases and the J segment 7 bases; nucleotides outside the gene matches: 13. The CDR3 covers 16 residues. CDR1 is MDHEN, CDR2 SYDVKM, per germline. The time point: patch test 3, about 24 weeks after DPC sensitization. The treatment: therapeutic diphenylcyclopropenone sensitization with weekly scalp DPC. This chain uses TRBV28 with TRBJ2-2; the match to TRBD1 covers 7 bases. This TCR was recovered from a woman in her forties with alopecia areata. Some clones in this sample may be carry-over from other donors' samples. This specimen consisted of whole blood, obtained in connection with sensitization to the hapten diphenylcyclopropenone (DPC). This chain's CDR3 is CASSPRGRGLGGELFF. The CDR3 region has the DNA TGTGCCAGCAGTCCCCGCGGTAGGGGGCTAGGCGGGGAGCTGTTTTTT. The entire variable domain, with the rest obtained from reference TRBV28 and TRBJ2-2, is as follows: DVKVTQSSRYLVKRTGEKVFLECVQDMDHENMFWYRQDPGLGLRLIYFSYDVKMKEKGDIPEGYSVSREKKERFSLILESASTNQTSMYLCASSPRGRGLGGELFFGEGSRLTVL.